Shown below are 23 T cell receptor beta chains from a single sample sequenced in a study of blood T cell repertoires in COVID-19. The assay was immunoSEQ multiplex PCR, and TCRdb's table has in-frame clones only and misses some. The table lists 260,000 or so clones, around 83% of them singletons. Sequencing used peripheral blood. Source of these receptors: a man older than 75 with acute or convalescent COVID-19.

V and J are TRBV9 and TRBJ2-5, with D possibly TRBD2 on 6 matching bases. V was clipped by 0 bases and J by 4 bases, with 13 bases between them. Germline CDR1 and CDR2: SGDLS and YYNGEE. The CDR3 is 15 residues long. The CDR3 sequence: CASSVAAGSGETQYF. The CDR3 region has the DNA TGTGCCAGCAGCGTAGCGGCGGGAAGTGGAGAGACCCAGTACTTC.

This clone was observed at least ten times. V gene TRBV11-3 combines with J gene TRBJ2-2, with TRBD2 matching 13 bases. With 5 bases clipped from V and 5 bases from J, the junction kept 2 bases outside the gene matches. The CDR3 loop spans 15 amino acids. Germline V gene sequence: CDR1 SGHNT, CDR2 YENEEA. The CDR3 sequence is CASSLGLAGTGELFF. In DNA, the CDR3 is TGTGCCAGCAGCCTGGGACTAGCGGGAACCGGGGAGCTGTTTTTT.

The chain couples TRBV5-1 to TRBJ1-2, with TRBD1 matching 8 bases. The CDR3 sequence is 14 residues long. Per the germline V gene, CDR1 is SGHRS and CDR2 is YFSETQ. The V segment lost 4 bases and the J segment 5 bases; nucleotides outside the gene matches: 7. The CDR3 loop is CASSPGQVEYGYTF. CDR3 bases: TGCGCCAGCAGCCCGGGACAGGTTGAATATGGCTACACCTTC.

The gene calls are TRBV6-5 and TRBJ1-5; a weak D match, TRBD1 (5 bases). With 6 bases removed from V and 5 bases from J, the gap between germline ends came to 17 bases. Looked up from germline, CDR1 is MNHEY and CDR2 is SVGAGI. The CDR3 runs 15 residues. Here the CDR3 reads CASSRVAGGYQPQHF. Written as DNA, the CDR3 is TGTGCCAGCAGCCGCGTTGCGGGGGGATATCAGCCCCAGCATTTT.

The chain is built from TRBV9 and TRBJ2-1; 8 bases fit TRBD2. Germline V lookup: CDR1 SGDLS, CDR2 YYNGEE. V was clipped by 0 bases and J by 2 bases; unmatched bases: 4. CDR3 length: 16 amino acids. For the CDR3, the DNA is TGTGCCAGCAGCGTAGGACTAGCGACGGCCTACAATGAGCAGTTCTTC. Encoded protein: CASSVGLATAYNEQFF.

The chain uses TRBV5-6 and TRBJ2-7; the match to TRBD2 covers 10 bases. V lost 0 bases to trimming and J lost 6 bases; unmatched junction nucleotides: 6. The V gene's germline CDR1 is SGHDT and CDR2 YYEEEE. CDR3 length: 15 residues. The DNA for the CDR3 is TGTGCCAGCAGCTTGGGGCGGACTAGCGGTCCCGAGCAGTACTTC. Its translation is CASSLGRTSGPEQYF.

The rearrangement joins TRBV19 to TRBJ2-1, with TRBD1 matching over 8 bases. Germline-derived CDR1 and CDR2 are LNHDA and SQIVND (reference sequence). CDR3 length: 14 residues. Trimming removed 6 bases from V and 3 bases from J; junction bases left unmatched: 4. This chain's CDR3 is CASRTGTGYNEQFF. CDR3 coding DNA: TGTGCCAGTAGAACCGGGACAGGCTACAATGAGCAGTTCTTC.

V and J are TRBV18 and TRBJ1-3; no reliable D call. The germline V and J ends were trimmed by 0 bases and 2 bases, with 5 bases remaining between them. The CDR3 runs to 14 residues. Germline V CDR1 and CDR2: KGHSH, LQKENI. Here the CDR3 DNA reads TGTGCCAGCTCACCACCAACAGCTGGAAACACCATATATTTT. This translates into CASSPPTAGNTIYF.

The rearrangement links TRBV13 to TRBJ2-4; TRBD1 aligns across 7 bases. V dropped 5 bases and J dropped 4; count of bases not matched to a gene: 5. The V gene's germline CDR1 is PRHDT and CDR2 FYEKMQ (reference sequence). This CDR3 region has 14 residues. This CDR3 reads CASSPRDSKNIQYF. The CDR3 DNA is TGTGCCAGCAGCCCCCGGGACAGTAAAAACATTCAGTACTTC.

The V call is TRBV9, the J call TRBJ2-3; 11 positions agree with TRBD2. Germline loops: CDR1 SGDLS, CDR2 YYNGEE. V gave up 4 bases and J gave up 4 bases; unmatched junction bases: 11. The CDR3 contains 17 residues. The CDR3 protein is CASSNRASGGISDTQYF. CDR3 bases: TGTGCCAGCAGCAATAGAGCTAGCGGGGGGATCTCAGATACGCAGTATTTT.

This clone was observed a handful of times. For the CDR3, the DNA is TGTGCCAGCAGTGTGGGACAGGGTCGAGGTCAGGAGACCCAGTACTTC. Its translation: CASSVGQGRGQETQYF. The J gene is TRBJ2-5, the V gene TRBV11-3, with 9 bases lining up with TRBD1. In germline, CDR1 is SGHNT, CDR2 YENEEA. The junction had 13 bases not matched to a gene; V was cut back by 6 bases and J by 5 bases. The CDR3 totals 16 residues.

This clone has only one observation. This CDR3 reads CASSTGTAPVDEQYF. The CDR3 DNA reads as TGTGCCAGCAGCACCGGGACAGCACCCGTCGACGAGCAGTACTTC. The gene calls are TRBV5-4 and TRBJ2-7, with 7 bases identical to TRBD1. The germline V gene encodes CDR1 SGHNT and CDR2 YYREEE (reference sequence). V shed 4 bases, J shed 5 bases, and the junction held 12 bases outside the gene matches. The CDR3 is 15 amino acids.

The V gene is TRBV6-5, the J gene TRBJ2-7, with 7 bases aligning to TRBD1. CDR3 length equals 14 residues. The V gene's germline CDR1 is MNHEY and CDR2 SVGAGI. Germline trimming cut 5 bases from V and 5 bases from J; bases unmatched to any gene: 9. This chain's CDR3 is CASSTSTGVHEQYF. CDR3 nucleotides: TGTGCCAGCAGTACATCTACAGGGGTCCACGAGCAGTACTTC.

This chain uses TRBV19 with TRBJ1-5; the D is unclear. Germline V CDR1 and CDR2: LNHDA, SQIVND (reference sequence). Trimming took 3 bases from V and 7 from J, leaving 19 bases between them. This CDR3 contains 16 residues. As DNA, the CDR3 is TGTGCCAGTAGTATCCCCGGGGTCCAGCTTAGCCAGCCCCAGCATTTT. It specifies CASSIPGVQLSQPQHF. Filled out from reference TRBV19 and TRBJ1-5, the complete variable domain reads DGGITQSPKYLFRKEGQNVTLSCEQNLNHDAMYWYRQDPGQGLRLIYYSQIVNDFQKGDIAEGYSVSREKKESFPLTVTSAQKNPTAFYLCASSIPGVQLSQPQHFGDGTRLSIL.

V is TRBV14 and J is TRBJ2-4, with D perhaps matching TRBD2 (5 bases). V shed 1 base and J shed 0 bases, with 7 bases lying between them. The CDR3 has 15 amino acids. Germline loops: CDR1 SGHDN, CDR2 FVKESK. CDR3 DNA: TGTGCCAGCAGCCAAGGGGAGCTAGCCAAAAACATTCAGTACTTC. Protein sequence: CASSQGELAKNIQYF.

Worth noting for this clone: Other nucleotide sequences in the sample specify the same CDR3. The rearrangement joins TRBV5-1 to TRBJ2-3, with 10 bases that match TRBD2. This CDR3 region has 16 residues. Germline CDR1 and CDR2: SGHRS and YFSETQ. V gave up 4 bases and J gave up 1 base; unmatched junction bases: 6. CDR3 amino acids: CASSPPLAGGTDTQYF. CDR3 coding DNA: TGCGCCAGCAGCCCCCCCCTAGCGGGGGGCACAGATACGCAGTATTTT. The variable domain in full, with the rest retrieved from reference TRBV5-1 and TRBJ2-3, is KAGVTQTPRYLIKTRGQQVTLSCSPISGHRSVSWYQQTPGQGLQFLFEYFSETQRNKGNFPGRFSGRQFSNSRSEMNVSTLELGDSALYLCASSPPLAGGTDTQYFGPGTRLTVL.

The chain uses TRBV5-1 and TRBJ2-7, with TRBD2 identical over 7 bases. CDR1 is SGHRS, CDR2 YFSETQ, per germline. J lost 2 bases, V lost 4 bases, and 9 bases had no gene match. The CDR3 runs 15 residues. DNA for the CDR3: TGCGCCAGCAGCGCAAACCCGACTAGCACCTACGAGCAGTACTTC. Its protein product is CASSANPTSTYEQYF.

This chain joins TRBV28 and TRBJ1-2; D is perhaps TRBD1 (6 bases). Germline V gene sequence: CDR1 MDHEN, CDR2 SYDVKM. CDR3 length: 14 amino acids. V dropped 6 bases and J dropped 7 bases, with 18 bases sitting between them. In DNA form, the CDR3 reads TGTGCCAGCAGCCCAGGGGAGTCCGGCTTTGGCTACACCTTC. Protein: CASSPGESGFGYTF.

This rearrangement joins TRBV5-4 to TRBJ1-2; 9 bases fit TRBD1. V lost 4 bases, J lost 6 bases, and 7 bases stayed unmatched. This CDR3 is built from 14 residues. Germline V CDR1 and CDR2: SGHNT, YYREEE (reference sequence). As DNA, the CDR3 is TGTGCCAGCAGCGGCGGGACAGGGTCGCATGGCTACACCTTC. It is translated as CASSGGTGSHGYTF.

The chain couples TRBV25-1 to TRBJ2-7; D uncertain. Germline CDR1 is MGHDK and CDR2 is SYGVNS. Between the trimmed V and J ends, which lost 1 base and 6 bases, there was a span of 10 bases. This CDR3 region has 13 residues. The CDR3 DNA follows: TGTGCCAGCAGTGAATTGGTCTCAGGCGAGCAGTACTTC. Translation gives CASSELVSGEQYF.

V is TRBV28 and J is TRBJ2-5, with TRBD2 matching 9 bases. After removal of 5 bases from V and 5 bases from J, the junction contained 9 bases not matched to a gene. The CDR3 sequence is 15 residues long. In germline, CDR1 is MDHEN, CDR2 SYDVKM. CDR3 coding DNA: TGTGCCAGCAGTCCCCTGGGACTAGCAGGGGAGACCCAGTACTTC. Translating gives CASSPLGLAGETQYF.

The chain is built from TRBV4-2 and TRBJ2-2, with D possibly TRBD1 on 6 matching bases. Germline V gene sequence: CDR1 LGHNA, CDR2 YNFKEQ. The V and J ends lost 3 bases and 8 bases respectively, with 25 bases between them. The CDR3 is 18 amino acids. CDR3 sequence (DNA): TGTGCCAGCAGCCACTCCTACCCGGGACAACTCCCCCTGGGGGAGCTGTTTTTT. This sequence encodes CASSHSYPGQLPLGELFF.

The gene calls are TRBV2 and TRBJ2-1; perhaps TRBD2 as D (6 bases). The V end was cut by 3 bases, the J end by 3 bases, with 12 bases between. CDR1 and CDR2 from the germline V gene are SNHLY and FYNNEI. This CDR3 region has 15 residues. For the CDR3, the DNA is TGTGCCAGCAGTGAGAGGCGGGGAGACTACAATGAGCAGTTCTTC. Protein sequence: CASSERRGDYNEQFF.